This entry concerns a single T cell receptor (beta chain). This CDR3 has 16 residues. The germline CDR1 and CDR2 sequences are MGHRA and YSYEKL. The ends were cut back, 4 bases at V and 6 bases at J, with 19 bases in the middle. The method was immunoSEQ multiplex PCR; TCRdb's version includes in-frame clones alone and lacks a portion of them. The data show roughly 160,000 clones, with approximately 84% seen just once and approximately 12% held by the top ten. This record belongs to a study of blood T cell repertoires in COVID-19. The receptor was derived from a man in his fifties who had recovered from COVID-19. Sequencing input: PBMCs or T cells enriched from blood (not recorded which). The rearrangement uses TRBV4-1 and TRBJ2-1; possibly TRBD2 for D (5 bases). The CDR3 region has the DNA TGCGCCAGCAGCCTCTCTGGCGGCGGACTGGGCAATGAGCAGTTCTTC. As protein: CASSLSGGGLGNEQFF.